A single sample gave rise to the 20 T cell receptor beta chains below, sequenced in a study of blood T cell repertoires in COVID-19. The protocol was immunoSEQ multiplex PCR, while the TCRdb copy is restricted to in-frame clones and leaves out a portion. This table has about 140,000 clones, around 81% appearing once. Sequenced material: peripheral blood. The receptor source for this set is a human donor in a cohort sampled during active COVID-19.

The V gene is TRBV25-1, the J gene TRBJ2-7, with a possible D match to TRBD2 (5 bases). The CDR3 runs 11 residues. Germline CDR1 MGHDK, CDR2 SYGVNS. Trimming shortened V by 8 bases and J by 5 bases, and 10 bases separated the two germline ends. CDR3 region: CASWLGDEQYF. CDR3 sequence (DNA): TGTGCCAGCTGGCTCGGGGACGAGCAGTACTTC.

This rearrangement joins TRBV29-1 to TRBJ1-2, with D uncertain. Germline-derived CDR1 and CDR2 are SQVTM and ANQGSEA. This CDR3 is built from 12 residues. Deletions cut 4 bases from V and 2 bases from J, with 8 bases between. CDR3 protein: CSVVSGNYGYTF. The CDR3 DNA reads TGCAGCGTTGTATCAGGCAACTATGGCTACACCTTC.

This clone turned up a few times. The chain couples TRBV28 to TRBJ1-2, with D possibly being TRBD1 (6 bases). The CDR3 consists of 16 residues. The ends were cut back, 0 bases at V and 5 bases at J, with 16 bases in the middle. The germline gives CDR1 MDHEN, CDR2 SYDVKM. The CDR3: CASSLWLPGELYGYTF. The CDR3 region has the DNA TGTGCCAGCAGTTTATGGCTCCCAGGGGAGCTATATGGCTACACCTTC.

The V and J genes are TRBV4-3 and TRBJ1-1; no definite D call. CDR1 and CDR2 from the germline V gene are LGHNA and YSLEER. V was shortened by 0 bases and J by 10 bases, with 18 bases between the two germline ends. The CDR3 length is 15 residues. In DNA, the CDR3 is TGCGCCAGCAGCCAAGAGACCCGCGGGGTTGGAGGAGCTTTCTTT. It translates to CASSQETRGVGGAFF.

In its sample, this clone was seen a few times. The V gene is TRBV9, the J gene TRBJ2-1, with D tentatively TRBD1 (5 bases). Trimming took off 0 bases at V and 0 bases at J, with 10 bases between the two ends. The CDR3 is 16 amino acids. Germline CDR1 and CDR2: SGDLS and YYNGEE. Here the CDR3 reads CASSVGGGNSYNEQFF. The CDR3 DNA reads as TGTGCCAGCAGCGTAGGGGGCGGCAACTCCTACAATGAGCAGTTCTTC.

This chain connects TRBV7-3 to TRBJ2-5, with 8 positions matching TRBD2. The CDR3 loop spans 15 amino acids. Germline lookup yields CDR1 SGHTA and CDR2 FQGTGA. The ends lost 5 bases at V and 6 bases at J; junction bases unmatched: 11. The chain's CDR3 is CASSPGTSGIQTQYF. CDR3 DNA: TGTGCCAGCAGCCCCGGGACTAGTGGCATTCAGACCCAGTACTTC.

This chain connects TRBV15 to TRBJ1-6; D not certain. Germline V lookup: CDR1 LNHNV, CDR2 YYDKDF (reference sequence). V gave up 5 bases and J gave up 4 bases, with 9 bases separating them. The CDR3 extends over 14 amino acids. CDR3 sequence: CATSGGAYNSPLHF. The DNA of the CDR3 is TGTGCCACCAGCGGCGGAGCTTATAATTCACCCCTCCACTTT.

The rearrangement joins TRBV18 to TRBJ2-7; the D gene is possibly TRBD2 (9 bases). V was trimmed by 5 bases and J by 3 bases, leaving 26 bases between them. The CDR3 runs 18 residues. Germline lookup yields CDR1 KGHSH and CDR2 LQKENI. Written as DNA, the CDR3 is TGTGCCAGCTCAGGACAGGGTGAGGTTAGCGGGAGTCACTACGAGCAGTACTTC. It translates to CASSGQGEVSGSHYEQYF.

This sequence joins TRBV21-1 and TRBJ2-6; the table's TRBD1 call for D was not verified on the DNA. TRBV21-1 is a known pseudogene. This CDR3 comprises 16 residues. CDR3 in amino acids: CASSKGHISGANVLTF. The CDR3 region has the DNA TGTGCCAGCAGCAAAGGTCACATCTCTGGGGCCAACGTCCTGACTTTC.

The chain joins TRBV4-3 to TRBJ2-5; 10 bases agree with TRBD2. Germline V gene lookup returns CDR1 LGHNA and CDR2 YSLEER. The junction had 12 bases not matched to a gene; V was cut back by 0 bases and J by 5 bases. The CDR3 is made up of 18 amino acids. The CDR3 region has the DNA TGCGCCAGCAGCCAAGATCATACTAGCGGGATGGGAGGGGAGACCCAGTACTTC. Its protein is CASSQDHTSGMGGETQYF.

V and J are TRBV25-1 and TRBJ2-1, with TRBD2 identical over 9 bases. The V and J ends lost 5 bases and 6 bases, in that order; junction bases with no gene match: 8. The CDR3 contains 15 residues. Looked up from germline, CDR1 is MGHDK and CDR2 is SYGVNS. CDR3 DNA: TGTGCCAGCAGTATGACTAGCGGAGCCTTCAATGAGCAGTTCTTC. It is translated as CASSMTSGAFNEQFF.

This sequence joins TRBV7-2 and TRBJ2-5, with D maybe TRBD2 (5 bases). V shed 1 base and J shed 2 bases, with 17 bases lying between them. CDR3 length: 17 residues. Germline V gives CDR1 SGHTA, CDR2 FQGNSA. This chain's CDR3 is CASSLGVAPGTQETQYF. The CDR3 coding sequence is TGTGCCAGCAGCTTAGGCGTCGCTCCGGGAACACAAGAGACCCAGTACTTC.

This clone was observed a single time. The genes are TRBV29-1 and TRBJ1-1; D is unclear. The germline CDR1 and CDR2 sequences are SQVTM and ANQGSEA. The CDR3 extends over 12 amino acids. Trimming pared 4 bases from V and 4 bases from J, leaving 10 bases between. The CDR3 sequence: CSVGRESTEAFF. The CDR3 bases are TGCAGCGTTGGTAGGGAGTCCACTGAAGCTTTCTTT. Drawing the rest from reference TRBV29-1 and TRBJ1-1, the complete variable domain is SAVISQKPSRDICQRGTSLTIQCQVDSQVTMMFWYRQQPGQSLTLIATANQGSEATYESGFVIDKFPISRPNLTFSTLTVSNMSPEDSSIYLCSVGRESTEAFFGQGTRLTVV.

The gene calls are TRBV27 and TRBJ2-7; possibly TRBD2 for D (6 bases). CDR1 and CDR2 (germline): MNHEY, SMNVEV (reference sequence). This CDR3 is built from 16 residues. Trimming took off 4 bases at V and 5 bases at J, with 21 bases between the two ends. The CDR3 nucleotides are TGTGCCAGCAGTTCTCGGGGGTCCCCGCGTTTAAACGAGCAGTACTTC. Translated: CASSSRGSPRLNEQYF.

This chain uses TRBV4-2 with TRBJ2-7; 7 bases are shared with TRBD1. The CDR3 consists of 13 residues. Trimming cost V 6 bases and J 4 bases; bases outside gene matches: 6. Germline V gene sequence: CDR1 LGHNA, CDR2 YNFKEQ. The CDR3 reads CASRQTGEYEQYF. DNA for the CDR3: TGTGCCAGCAGACAAACAGGGGAATACGAGCAGTACTTC.

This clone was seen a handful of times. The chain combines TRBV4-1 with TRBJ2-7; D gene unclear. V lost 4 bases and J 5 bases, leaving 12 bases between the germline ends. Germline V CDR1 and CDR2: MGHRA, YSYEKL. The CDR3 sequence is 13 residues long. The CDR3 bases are TGCGCCAGCAGCCGAGCTAGAGACCACGAGCAGTACTTC. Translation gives CASSRARDHEQYF.

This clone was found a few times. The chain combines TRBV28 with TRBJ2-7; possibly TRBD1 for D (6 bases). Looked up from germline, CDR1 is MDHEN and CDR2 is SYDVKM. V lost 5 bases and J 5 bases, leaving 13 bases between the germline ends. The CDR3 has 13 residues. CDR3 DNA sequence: TGTGCCAGCAGTCCAGTACAGGGAAACGAGCAGTACTTC. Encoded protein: CASSPVQGNEQYF.

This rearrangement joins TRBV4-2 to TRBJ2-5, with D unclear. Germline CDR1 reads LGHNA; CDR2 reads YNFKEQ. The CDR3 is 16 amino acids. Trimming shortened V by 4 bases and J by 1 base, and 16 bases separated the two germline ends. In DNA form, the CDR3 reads TGTGCCAGCAGCCCGCTTTCTACTCAACTCCAAGAGACCCAGTACTTC. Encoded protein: CASSPLSTQLQETQYF.

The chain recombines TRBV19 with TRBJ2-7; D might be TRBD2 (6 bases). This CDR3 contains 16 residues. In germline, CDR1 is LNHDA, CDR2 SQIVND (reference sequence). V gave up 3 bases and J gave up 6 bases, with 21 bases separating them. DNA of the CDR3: TGTGCCAGTAGTATCGGTGGGAGGACACTAACGCCCGAGCAGTACTTC. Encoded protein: CASSIGGRTLTPEQYF.

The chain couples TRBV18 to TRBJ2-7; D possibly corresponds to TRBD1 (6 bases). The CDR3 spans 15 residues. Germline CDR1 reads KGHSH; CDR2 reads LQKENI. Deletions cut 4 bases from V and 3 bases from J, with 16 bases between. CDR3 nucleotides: TGTGCCAGCTCACAAGACAGGAACTTCAACTACGAGCAGTACTTC. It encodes CASSQDRNFNYEQYF. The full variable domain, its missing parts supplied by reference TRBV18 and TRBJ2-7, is NAGVMQNPRHLVRRRGQEARLRCSPMKGHSHVYWYRQLPEEGLKFMVYLQKENIIDESGMPKERFSAEFPKEGPSILRIQQVVRGDSAAYFCASSQDRNFNYEQYFGPGTRLTVT.